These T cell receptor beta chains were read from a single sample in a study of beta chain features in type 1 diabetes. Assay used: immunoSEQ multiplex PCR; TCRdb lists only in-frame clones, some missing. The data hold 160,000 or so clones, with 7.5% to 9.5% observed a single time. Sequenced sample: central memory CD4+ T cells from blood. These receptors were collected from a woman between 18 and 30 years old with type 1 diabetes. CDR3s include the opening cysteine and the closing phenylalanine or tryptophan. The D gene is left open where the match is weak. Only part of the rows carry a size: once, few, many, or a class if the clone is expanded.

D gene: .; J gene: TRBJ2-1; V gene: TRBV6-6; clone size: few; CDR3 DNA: TGTGCCAGCAGGGCTACAGGGAATGCTTACAATGAGCAGTTCTTC; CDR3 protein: CASRATGNAYNEQFF
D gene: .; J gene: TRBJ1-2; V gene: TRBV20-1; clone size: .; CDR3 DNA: TGCAAGGGCGGGTTTGAGGGTGGCTACACCTTC; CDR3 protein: CKGGFEGGYTF
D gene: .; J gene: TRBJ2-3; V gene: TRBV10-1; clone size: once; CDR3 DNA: TGCGCCAGCAGTCCCCTATGGGGGGGCACAGATACGCAGTATTTT; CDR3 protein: CASSPLWGGTDTQYF
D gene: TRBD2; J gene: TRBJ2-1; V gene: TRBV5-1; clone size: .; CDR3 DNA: TGCGCCAGCTGGACTAGCGGGGAATACAATGAGCAGTTCTTC; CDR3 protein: CASWTSGEYNEQFF
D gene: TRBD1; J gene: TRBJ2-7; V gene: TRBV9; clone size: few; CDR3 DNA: TGTGCCAGCAGCGGAAGGGACAGGGGATCCTACGAGCAGTACTTC; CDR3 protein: CASSGRDRGSYEQYF
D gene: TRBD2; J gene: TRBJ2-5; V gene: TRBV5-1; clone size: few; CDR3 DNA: TGCGCCAGCAGCTTGGGCATTAGCGGGGGGCGAGGATTGGAGACCCAGTACTTC; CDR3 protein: CASSLGISGGRGLETQYF
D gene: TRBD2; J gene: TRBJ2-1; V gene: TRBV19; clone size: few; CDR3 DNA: TGTGCCAGTGGGACTAGCGGGGGGATTGAGCAGTTCTTC; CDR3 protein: CASGTSGGIEQFF
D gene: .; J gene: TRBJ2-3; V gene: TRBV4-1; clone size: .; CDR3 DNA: TGCGCCAGCAGCCAAGAGCGGACATATACGCAGTATTTT; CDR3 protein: CASSQERTYTQYF
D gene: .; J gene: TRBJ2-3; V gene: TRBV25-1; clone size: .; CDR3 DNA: TGTGCCAGCAGCGGCGGGCAATGGTCCGCAGATACGCAGTATTTT; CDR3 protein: CASSGGQWSADTQYF
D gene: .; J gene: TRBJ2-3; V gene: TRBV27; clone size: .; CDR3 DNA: TGTGCCAGCAGTTTAAGAGTCACAGATACGCAGTATTTT; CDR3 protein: CASSLRVTDTQYF
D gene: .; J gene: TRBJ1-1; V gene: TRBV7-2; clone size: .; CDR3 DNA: TGTGCCAGCAGCTTTTTAACAGGGAAAGTGACTGAAGCTTTCTTT; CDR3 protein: CASSFLTGKVTEAFF
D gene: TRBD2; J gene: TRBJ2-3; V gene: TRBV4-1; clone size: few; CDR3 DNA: TGCGCCAGCAGCCGCCTGAGGACTAGCGGAACATCAGATACGCAGTATTTT; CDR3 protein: CASSRLRTSGTSDTQYF
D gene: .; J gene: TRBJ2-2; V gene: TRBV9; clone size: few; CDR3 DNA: TGTGCCAGCAGCGCAGTAGGGGGCACCGGGGAGCTGTTTTTT; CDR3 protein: CASSAVGGTGELFF
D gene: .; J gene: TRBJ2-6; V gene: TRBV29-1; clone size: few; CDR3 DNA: TGCAGCGTAGCAGGGGCTGGGGCCAACGTCCTGACTTTC; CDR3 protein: CSVAGAGANVLTF
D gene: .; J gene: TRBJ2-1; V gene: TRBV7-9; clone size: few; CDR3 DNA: TGTGCCAGCAGCTTAGGCCAGAGACTAGTCGATGAGCAGTTCTTC; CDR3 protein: CASSLGQRLVDEQFF
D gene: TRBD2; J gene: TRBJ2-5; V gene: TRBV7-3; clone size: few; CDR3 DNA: TGTGCCAGCAGCTTATCGGGGACTAGCGAAGAGACCCAGTACTTC; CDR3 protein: CASSLSGTSEETQYF
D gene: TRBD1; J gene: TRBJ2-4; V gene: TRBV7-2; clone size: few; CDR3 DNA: TGTGCCAGCAGCTCTTCAGGGGGCGACGGCATTCAGTACTTC; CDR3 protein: CASSSSGGDGIQYF
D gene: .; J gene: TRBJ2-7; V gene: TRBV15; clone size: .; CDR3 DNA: TGTGCCACCAGAAATCAGGGGAGCTCCTACGAGCAGTACTTC; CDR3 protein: CATRNQGSSYEQYF
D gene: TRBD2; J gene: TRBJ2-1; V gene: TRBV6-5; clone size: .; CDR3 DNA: TGTGCCAGCAGTGCTAGCGGGGGGACCAATGAGCAGTTCTTC; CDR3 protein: CASSASGGTNEQFF
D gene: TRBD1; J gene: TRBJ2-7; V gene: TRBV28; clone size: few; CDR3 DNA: TGTGCCAGCAGCTTGTTGGGACAGTCCATTTTAGGCTCCTACGAGCAGTACTTC; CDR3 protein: CASSLLGQSILGSYEQYF
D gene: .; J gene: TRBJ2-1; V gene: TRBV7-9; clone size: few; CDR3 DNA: TGTGCCAGCAGCATAGGGGGGCCCTACAATGAGCAGTTCTTC; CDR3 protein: CASSIGGPYNEQFF
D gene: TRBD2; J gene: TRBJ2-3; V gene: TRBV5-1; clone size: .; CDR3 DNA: TGCGCCAGCAGCTTTAACCCGGGACTAGTCCCAGATACGCAGTATTTT; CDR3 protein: CASSFNPGLVPDTQYF
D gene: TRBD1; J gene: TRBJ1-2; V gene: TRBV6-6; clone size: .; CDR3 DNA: TGTGCCAGCAGAGACAGGGGAGGCTACACCTTC; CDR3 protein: CASRDRGGYTF
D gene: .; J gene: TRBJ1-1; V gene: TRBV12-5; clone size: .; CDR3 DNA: TGTGCTAGTGGTTTGGAAGGGGCGGTCACTGAAGCTTTCTTT; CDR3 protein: CASGLEGAVTEAFF
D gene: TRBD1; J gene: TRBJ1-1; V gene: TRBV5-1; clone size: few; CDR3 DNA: TGCGCCAGCAGCCGGGACAGGGTGAACACTGAAGCTTTCTTT; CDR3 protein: CASSRDRVNTEAFF
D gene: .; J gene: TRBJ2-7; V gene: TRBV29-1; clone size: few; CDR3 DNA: TGCAGCGTTGAAAGCCCCTATCCCGGACACTCTCCCTACGAGCAGTACTTC; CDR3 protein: CSVESPYPGHSPYEQYF
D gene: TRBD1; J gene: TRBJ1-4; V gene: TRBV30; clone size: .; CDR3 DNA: TGTGCCGGGTCCCGACAGGGGCGTGAAAAACTGTTTTTT; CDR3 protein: CAGSRQGREKLFF
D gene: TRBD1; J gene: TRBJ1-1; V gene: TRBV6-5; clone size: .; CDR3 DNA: TGTGCCAGCAGCCCACTGGGACAGGGGGCCACTGAAGCTTTCTTT; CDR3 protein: CASSPLGQGATEAFF
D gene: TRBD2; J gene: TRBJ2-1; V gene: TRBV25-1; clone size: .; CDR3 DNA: TGTGCCAGCAGTGAATCTTTGGGGGGTATCGTGGGCGGGAGTGAGCAGTTCTTC; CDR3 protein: CASSESLGGIVGGSEQFF
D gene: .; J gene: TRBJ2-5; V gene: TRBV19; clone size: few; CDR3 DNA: TGTGCCAGTAGAGCTTCTCTTGCACAAGAGACCCAGTACTTC; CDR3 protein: CASRASLAQETQYF
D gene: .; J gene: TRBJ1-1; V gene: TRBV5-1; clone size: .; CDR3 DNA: TGCGCCAGCAGCTCGCCGACAGCCGGCACTGAAGCTTTCTTT; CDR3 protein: CASSSPTAGTEAFF
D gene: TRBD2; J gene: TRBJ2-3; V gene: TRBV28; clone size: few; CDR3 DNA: TGTGCCAGCAGTTTCCTAGCGGGAGATACGCAGTATTTT; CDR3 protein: CASSFLAGDTQYF
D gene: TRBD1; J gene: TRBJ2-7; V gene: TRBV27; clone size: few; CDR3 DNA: TGTGCCAGCAGTTCGCCCCCGGGACAGGTCTACGAGCAGTACTTC; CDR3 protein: CASSSPPGQVYEQYF
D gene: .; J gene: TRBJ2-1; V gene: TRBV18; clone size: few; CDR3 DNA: TGTGCCAGCTCACCACAGGGGTCCTACAATGAGCAGTTCTTC; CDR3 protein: CASSPQGSYNEQFF
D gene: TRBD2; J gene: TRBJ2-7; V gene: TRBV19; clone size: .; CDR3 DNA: TGTGCCAGTAGTATCCCCGGGACTAGCAGCTACGAGCAGTACTTC; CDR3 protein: CASSIPGTSSYEQYF
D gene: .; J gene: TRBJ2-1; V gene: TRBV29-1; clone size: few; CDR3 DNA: TGCTGCGGGGCAGACAATGAGCAGTTCTTC; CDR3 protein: CCGADNEQFF
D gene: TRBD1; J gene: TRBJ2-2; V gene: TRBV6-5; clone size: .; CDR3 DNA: TGTGCCAGCAGGAGACAGGGGCAAACCGGGGAGCTGTTTTTT; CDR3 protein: CASRRQGQTGELFF
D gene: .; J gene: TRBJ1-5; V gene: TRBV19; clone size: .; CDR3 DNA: TGTGCCAGTACATACGGTCTTTCCCAGCATTTT; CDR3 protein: CASTYGLSQHF
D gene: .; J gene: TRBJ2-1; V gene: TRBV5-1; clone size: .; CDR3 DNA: TGCGCCAGCACCTTGGTCGGAGGCAATGAGCAGTTCTTC; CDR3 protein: CASTLVGGNEQFF
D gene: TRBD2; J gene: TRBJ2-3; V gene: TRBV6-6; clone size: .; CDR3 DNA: TGTGCCAGCACTATAGGGACTAGCGGGGGGCCAACGCAGTATTTT; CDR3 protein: CASTIGTSGGPTQYF
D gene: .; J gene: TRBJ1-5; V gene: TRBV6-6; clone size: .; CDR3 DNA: TGTGCCAGCAGTCAAACACAGGGATGGGGTCAGCCCCAGCATTTT; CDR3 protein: CASSQTQGWGQPQHF
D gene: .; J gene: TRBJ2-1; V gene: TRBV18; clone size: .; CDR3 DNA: TGTGCCAGCTCACCCGGTATTTCTCTCGGCAATGAGCAGTTCTTC; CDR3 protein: CASSPGISLGNEQFF
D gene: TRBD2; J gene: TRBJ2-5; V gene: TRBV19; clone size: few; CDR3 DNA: TGTGCCAGTAGCACTAGCGGGAGGGAGCAGTACTTC; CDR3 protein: CASSTSGREQYF
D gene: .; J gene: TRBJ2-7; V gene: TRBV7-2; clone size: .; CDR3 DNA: TGTGCCAGCAGGAGACAGTCCTCCTACGAGCAGTACTTC; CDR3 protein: CASRRQSSYEQYF
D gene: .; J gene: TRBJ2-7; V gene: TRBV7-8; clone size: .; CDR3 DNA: TGTGCCAGCAGCCTGCGGACAGGGAGGGCGTACGAGCAGTACTTC; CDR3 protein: CASSLRTGRAYEQYF
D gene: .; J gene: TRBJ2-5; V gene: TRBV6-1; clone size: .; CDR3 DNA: TGTGCCAGTGGGAGATTACAAGAGACCCAGTACTTC; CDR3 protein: CASGRLQETQYF
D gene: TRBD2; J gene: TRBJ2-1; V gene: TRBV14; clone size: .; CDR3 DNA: TGTGCCAGCAGCCAAGTAGCGGGAGGCTCCTACAATGAGCAGTTCTTC; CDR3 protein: CASSQVAGGSYNEQFF
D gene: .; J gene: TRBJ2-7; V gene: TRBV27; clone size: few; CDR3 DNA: TGTGCCAGCAGACTTTCCTGGGCCCACGAGCAGTACTTC; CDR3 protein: CASRLSWAHEQYF
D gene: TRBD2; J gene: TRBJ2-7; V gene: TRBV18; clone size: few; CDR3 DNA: TGTGCCAGCTCACCAACTACTAGCGAATACTACGAGCAGTACTTC; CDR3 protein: CASSPTTSEYYEQYF